What follows are 21 T cell receptor beta chains derived from one specimen sequenced in a study of T-cell reconstitution after alpha-beta-depleted transplantation in children. The TCRbeta library was prepared with unique molecular identifiers. TCRdb reprocessed the PCR reads via MiXCR and lists one record per CDR3 protein. The profile shows approximately 200,000 distinct CDR3 sequences, 6.3% of them singletons. The source was PBMCs, collected before TCRalphabeta/CD19-depleted stem cell transplant. The receptors here all came from a girl less than two years old with combined immunodeficiency, due to receive a stem cell transplant.

This clonotype was found many times. The chain is built from TRBV15 and TRBJ1-1; no definite D call. The CDR3 has 13 amino acids. Trimming stripped 3 bases from V and 6 bases from J, with 11 bases between. Looked up from germline, CDR1 is LNHNV and CDR2 is YYDKDF (reference sequence). The CDR3 spells CATSSLAGPEAFF. For the CDR3, the DNA is TGTGCCACCAGCAGTCTAGCAGGTCCTGAAGCTTTCTTT. Based on the CDR3 plus reference TRBV15 and TRBJ1-1, the full variable domain is DAMVIQNPRYQVTQFGKPVTLSCSQTLNHNVMYWYQQKSSQAPKLLFHYYDKDFNNEADTPDNFQSRRPNTSFCFLDIRSPGLGDTAMYLCATSSLAGPEAFFGQGTRLTVV.

This clonotype was seen at least ten times. The V gene is TRBV5-1, the J gene TRBJ2-7, with D possibly matching TRBD1 (5 bases). CDR1 and CDR2 from the germline V gene are SGHRS and YFSETQ. The CDR3 is made up of 15 amino acids. V lost 0 bases to trimming and J lost 2 bases, with 12 bases between them. In DNA, the CDR3 is TGCGCCAGCAGCTTGGATTGGGGCGTACCCTACGAGCAGTACTTC. As protein: CASSLDWGVPYEQYF.

Ten or more counts support this clonotype. The chain carries TRBV5-6 and TRBJ2-7, with 9 bases lining up with TRBD1. The CDR3 runs 14 residues. Germline CDR1 and CDR2: SGHDT and YYEEEE. V shed 5 bases and J 3 bases; nucleotides not matched to a gene: 6. CDR3 nucleotide sequence: TGTGCCAGCAGTCCCGGGACAGGGATCTACGAGCAGTACTTC. As protein: CASSPGTGIYEQYF.

In this sample, this clonotype turned up many times. The V and J genes are TRBV5-6 and TRBJ1-2; TRBD1 agrees at 7 bases. The CDR3 has 12 residues. V lost 5 bases to trimming and J lost 3 bases; unmatched junction nucleotides: 1. Germline loops: CDR1 SGHDT, CDR2 YYEEEE. The CDR3 reads CASSTGDYGYTF. The CDR3 nucleotides read TGTGCCAGCAGTACAGGGGACTATGGCTACACCTTC. The full variable domain, its missing parts supplied by reference TRBV5-6 and TRBJ1-2, is DAGVTQSPTHLIKTRGQQVTLRCSPKSGHDTVSWYQQALGQGPQFIFQYYEEEERQRGNFPDRFSGHQFPNYSSELNVNALLLGDSALYLCASSTGDYGYTFGSGTRLTVV.

This clonotype occurred many times. The gene calls are TRBV6-1 and TRBJ2-3; TRBD1 matches 7 bases. J gave up 5 bases and V 7 bases, and 12 bases lay outside the gene matches. This CDR3 contains 15 residues. Germline CDR1 is MNHNS and CDR2 is SASEGT. This CDR3 is CASTNSYRGRDTQYF. DNA of the CDR3: TGTGCCAGCACCAACTCGTACAGGGGAAGAGATACGCAGTATTTT.

This clonotype came up many times. The chain has TRBV20-1 and TRBJ2-7; D is uncertain. V was pared by 0 bases and J by 3 bases, with 9 bases between. Germline values: CDR1 DFQATT, CDR2 SNEGSKA (reference sequence). The CDR3 runs 13 residues. The CDR3 here is CSARDILSYEQYF. As DNA, the CDR3 is TGCAGTGCTAGAGATATCCTGAGCTACGAGCAGTACTTC.

The table lists this clonotype with many counts. The chain couples TRBV3-1 to TRBJ2-1; D gene ambiguous. The CDR3 runs to 14 residues. Per the germline V gene, CDR1 is LGHDT and CDR2 is YNNKEL (reference sequence). V was clipped by 4 bases and J by 0 bases, with 7 bases between them. Here the CDR3 DNA reads TGTGCCAGCAGCCGGGATCTCTCCTACAATGAGCAGTTCTTC. Its translation is CASSRDLSYNEQFF.

The chain has TRBV7-2 and TRBJ1-5, with D tentatively TRBD1 (5 bases). The germline gives CDR1 SGHTA, CDR2 FQGNSA. This CDR3 spans 15 amino acids. Between the trimmed V and J ends, which lost 7 bases and 6 bases, there was a span of 19 bases. The CDR3 DNA sequence: TGTGCCAGCACCATACCGGCAGGGTATATTCAGCCCCAGCATTTT. Translation gives CASTIPAGYIQPQHF.

This clonotype has ten or more counts. This chain joins TRBV9 and TRBJ1-6; D perhaps matches TRBD1 (5 bases). Trimming took 6 bases from V and 6 from J, leaving 13 bases between them. The CDR3 contains 14 residues. Per the germline V gene, CDR1 is SGDLS and CDR2 is YYNGEE. CDR3 in DNA: TGTGCCAGCACGGTGGGGGGTTTTAATTCACCCCTCCACTTT. Its protein product is CASTVGGFNSPLHF.

This chain uses TRBV15 with TRBJ1-5, with D hard to call. Germline CDR1 LNHNV, CDR2 YYDKDF (reference sequence). This CDR3 has 14 residues. V lost 3 bases and J 0 bases, leaving 6 bases between the germline ends. The CDR3 DNA reads TGTGCCACCAGCAGCGGCGATAGCAATCAGCCCCAGCATTTT. Translating gives CATSSGDSNQPQHF.

This clonotype was seen many times. CDR3 sequence reads: CASRPTDSYEQYF. The CDR3 DNA follows: TGTGCCAGCAGACCGACGGATTCCTACGAGCAGTACTTC. The chain carries TRBV6-5 and TRBJ2-7; D not resolved. V lost 6 bases to trimming and J lost 1 base, with 10 bases between them. Germline V gives CDR1 MNHEY, CDR2 SVGAGI. CDR3 length equals 13 residues.

This chain uses TRBV2 with TRBJ2-1; 8 bases fit TRBD1. The ends lost 2 bases at V and 0 bases at J; junction bases unmatched: 6. The germline gives CDR1 SNHLY, CDR2 FYNNEI. The CDR3 length is 17 residues. CDR3 nucleotides: TGTGCCAGCAGTGAACCTAGGACAGGGCCCTCCTACAATGAGCAGTTCTTC. Its protein is CASSEPRTGPSYNEQFF.

This clonotype was seen many times. This chain connects TRBV3-1 to TRBJ2-5, with a tentative D call TRBD2 (6 bases). Trimming cost V 0 bases and J 7 bases, with 12 bases left between them. Germline V gene sequence: CDR1 LGHDT, CDR2 YNNKEL (reference sequence). The CDR3 is made up of 14 amino acids. CDR3 sequence reads: CASSQDRGSGTQYF. The DNA of the CDR3 is TGTGCCAGCAGCCAAGACCGGGGGTCGGGGACCCAGTACTTC.

The sample holds many counts of this clonotype. The V call is TRBV6-2 or TRBV6-3, the J call TRBJ2-1; D possibly corresponds to TRBD2 (7 bases). V was trimmed by 0 bases and J by 0 bases, leaving 15 bases between them. CDR1 and CDR2 (germline): MNHEY, SVGEGT. The CDR3 contains 18 residues. The CDR3 bases are TGTGCCAGCAGTTACTCATCGGGGGGCGCCAGCTCCTACAATGAGCAGTTCTTC. Its translation is CASSYSSGGASSYNEQFF.

This clonotype has more than one count but fewer than ten. V is TRBV11-2 and J is TRBJ2-3; TRBD2 matches 12 bases. The length of the CDR3 is 20 residues. The V gene end was trimmed by 5 bases and the J gene end by 3 bases; junction bases not matched to a gene: 18. The germline CDR1 and CDR2 sequences are SGHAT and FQNNGV. In DNA, the CDR3 is TGTGCCAGCAGCCCACCGCCGGGACTAGCGGGTACCCGCAGGACAGATACGCAGTATTTT. It is translated as CASSPPPGLAGTRRTDTQYF.

This clonotype was detected a few times. This sequence joins TRBV5-6 and TRBJ2-7; either TRBD1 or TRBD2 may supply D (5 bases each). V was clipped by 3 bases and J by 3 bases, with 10 bases between them. Germline V lookup: CDR1 SGHDT, CDR2 YYEEEE. The CDR3 spans 13 residues. DNA of the CDR3: TGTGCCAGCAGCTACGCAGGGAGCTACGAGCAGTACTTC. This translates into CASSYAGSYEQYF.

This clonotype was picked up many times. The chain is built from TRBV7-9 and TRBJ2-2; D perhaps matches TRBD1 (6 bases). This CDR3 is 16 amino acids long. Germline CDR1 SEHNR, CDR2 FQNEAQ (reference sequence). Trimming left V 8 bases short and J 0 bases short, with 16 bases between. Here the CDR3 reads CASPPIPGANTGELFF. CDR3 in DNA: TGTGCCAGCCCTCCAATTCCAGGGGCGAACACCGGGGAGCTGTTTTTT. The full variable domain, rest sourced from reference TRBV7-9 and TRBJ2-2, is DTGVSQNPRHKITKRGQNVTFRCDPISEHNRLYWYRQTLGQGPEFLTYFQNEAQLEKSRLLSDRFSAERPKGSFSTLEIQRTEQGDSAMYLCASPPIPGANTGELFFGEGSRLTVL.

Ten or more counts support this clonotype. The chain uses TRBV28 and TRBJ2-7, with a tentative D call TRBD2 (7 bases). V was trimmed by 5 bases and J by 2 bases, leaving 19 bases between them. The CDR3 has 16 amino acids. CDR1 is MDHEN, CDR2 SYDVKM, per germline. In DNA form, the CDR3 reads TGTGCCAGCAGTCTAAGGGGGGCGGGGGTGCCCTACGAGCAGTACTTC. As protein: CASSLRGAGVPYEQYF.

The V gene is TRBV29-1, the J gene TRBJ1-2, with TRBD1 as a possible D gene (6 bases). Deletions cut 3 bases from V and 3 bases from J, with 8 bases between. The CDR3 spans 12 residues. Germline V lookup: CDR1 SQVTM, CDR2 ANQGSEA. The CDR3 here is CSVDRGDYGYTF. CDR3 bases: TGCAGCGTTGACAGGGGTGACTATGGCTACACCTTC.

Ten or more counts support this clonotype. The chain carries TRBV7-8 and TRBJ2-7, with D maybe TRBD2 (6 bases). The CDR3 totals 12 residues. The V end lost 2 bases, the J end lost 6 bases, and 8 bases lay between the germline ends. CDR1 is SGHVS, CDR2 FQNEAQ, per germline. The CDR3 here is CASSLQEGEQYF. CDR3 DNA: TGTGCCAGCAGCTTACAGGAGGGCGAGCAGTACTTC.

In its sample, this clonotype was seen many times. The chain is built from TRBV20-1 and TRBJ2-7, with a possible D match to TRBD2 (6 bases). V lost 7 bases to trimming and J lost 1 base, with 14 bases between them. This CDR3 has 13 amino acids. CDR1 DFQATT and CDR2 SNEGSKA come from the germline V gene (reference sequence). CDR3 sequence reads: CSVGLGSSYEQYF. CDR3 bases: TGCAGTGTAGGACTCGGGAGTTCCTACGAGCAGTACTTC.